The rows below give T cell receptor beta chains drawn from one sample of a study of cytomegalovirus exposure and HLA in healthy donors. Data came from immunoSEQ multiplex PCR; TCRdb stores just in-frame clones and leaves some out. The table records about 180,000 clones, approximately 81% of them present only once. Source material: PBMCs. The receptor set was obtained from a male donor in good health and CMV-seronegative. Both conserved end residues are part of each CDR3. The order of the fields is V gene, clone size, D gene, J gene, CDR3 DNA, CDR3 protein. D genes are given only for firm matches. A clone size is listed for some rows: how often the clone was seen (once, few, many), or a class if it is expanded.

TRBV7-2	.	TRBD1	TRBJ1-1	TGTGCCAGCAGCGTCCGGGACAGGCGAACTGAAGCTTTCTTT	CASSVRDRRTEAFF
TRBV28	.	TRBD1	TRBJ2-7	TGTGCCAGCAGTTTATGGACAGGGGGCCACTACGAGCAGTACTTC	CASSLWTGGHYEQYF
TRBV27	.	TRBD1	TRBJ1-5	TGTGCCAGCAGTCCCCACAGGGGGAATAGCAATCAGCCCCAGCATTTT	CASSPHRGNSNQPQHF
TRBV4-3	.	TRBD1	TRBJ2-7	TGCGCCAGCAGCCAATCCGGGACAGCGAGATACGAGCAGTACTTC	CASSQSGTARYEQYF
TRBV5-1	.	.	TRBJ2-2	TGCGCCAGCAGCTTGGTTCAGGGAAGGACCGGGGAGCTGTTTTTT	CASSLVQGRTGELFF
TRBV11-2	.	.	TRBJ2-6	TGTGCCAGCAGCTCTCCGGGTACTGGGGCCAACGTCCTGACTTTC	CASSSPGTGANVLTF
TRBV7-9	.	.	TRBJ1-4	TGTGCCAGCAGCCCAGAAGCAACTAATGAAAAACTGTTTTTT	CASSPEATNEKLFF
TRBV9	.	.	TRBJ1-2	TGTGCCAGCAGCGCACACAGGGATGGCTACACCTTC	CASSAHRDGYTF
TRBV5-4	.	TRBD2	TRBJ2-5	TGTGCCAGCAGCCCCCGGGGCGGGGGAGAGGAGACCCAGTACTTC	CASSPRGGGEETQYF
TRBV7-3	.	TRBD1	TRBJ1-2	TGTGCCAGCAGCTTAGAAGGGGGCCTGGGTGGCTACACCTTC	CASSLEGGLGGYTF
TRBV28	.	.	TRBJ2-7	TGTGCCGGCGGGACAGCCTACGAGCAGTACTTC	CAGGTAYEQYF
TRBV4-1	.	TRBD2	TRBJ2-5	TGCGCCAGCAGCCTAAGCGGACTAGCGGGAGGTGGGGAGACCCAGTACTTC	CASSLSGLAGGGETQYF
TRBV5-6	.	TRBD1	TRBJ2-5	TGTGCCAGCAGCCCATACGGGACAGATCTCGGGACCCAGTACTTC	CASSPYGTDLGTQYF
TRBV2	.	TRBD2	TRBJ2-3	TGTGCCAGCAGGGAGACTAGCGGGAGCCCAGATACGCAGTATTTT	CASRETSGSPDTQYF
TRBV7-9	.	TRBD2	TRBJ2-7	TGTGCCAGCAGCAGACTAGCGGGCGATCCCTACGAGCAGTACTTC	CASSRLAGDPYEQYF
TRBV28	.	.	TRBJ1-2	TGTGCCAGCAGTCCTAGACTCTATGGCTACACCTTC	CASSPRLYGYTF
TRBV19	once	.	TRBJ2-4	TGTGCCAGTAGCGGGTTTGGGGCATGGGCCAAAAACATTCAGTACTTC	CASSGFGAWAKNIQYF
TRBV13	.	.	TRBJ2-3	TGTGCCAGCAGCCGAGCGACGGGGGAAGCGGCAGATACGCAGTATTTT	CASSRATGEAADTQYF
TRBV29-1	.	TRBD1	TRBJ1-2	TGCAGCGTCCGGGGACAGGGCCTCGTCGGCTACACCTTC	CSVRGQGLVGYTF
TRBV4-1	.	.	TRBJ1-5	TGCGCCAGCAGCCAATCAGGTCAGCCCCAGCATTTT	CASSQSGQPQHF
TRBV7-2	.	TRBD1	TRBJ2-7	TGTGCCAGCACCCGCGGACAGGGGATCCACGAGCAGTACTTC	CASTRGQGIHEQYF
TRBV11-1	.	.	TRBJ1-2	TGTGCCAGCGCCAGCTATGGCTACACCTTC	CASASYGYTF
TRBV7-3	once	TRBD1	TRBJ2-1	TGTGCCAGCAGCTTCACCCCATCGGGACAGGGCAAGAATGAGCAGTTCTTC	CASSFTPSGQGKNEQFF
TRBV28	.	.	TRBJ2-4	TGTGCCAGCAGTCCCCCAGGGATAGAAAACATTCAGTACTTC	CASSPPGIENIQYF
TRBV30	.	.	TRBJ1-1	TGTGCCTGGAGTGTAACAGGGAGCACTGAAGCTTTCTTT	CAWSVTGSTEAFF
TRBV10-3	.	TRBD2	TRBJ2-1	TGTGCCATCAGTGAGACGGGACTAGCGGGAGTAAATGAGCAGTTCTTC	CAISETGLAGVNEQFF
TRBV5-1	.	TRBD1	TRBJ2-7	TGCGCCAGCAGCCCCAGGACAGGGGGACCCTACGAGCAGTACTTC	CASSPRTGGPYEQYF
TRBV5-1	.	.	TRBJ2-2	TGCGCCAGCAGCCGGGGTGGCACGAACACCGGGGAGCTGTTTTTT	CASSRGGTNTGELFF
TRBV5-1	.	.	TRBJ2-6	TGCGCCAGCAGCTGGGGCGCCCTACTCTCTGGGGCCAACGTCCTGACTTTC	CASSWGALLSGANVLTF
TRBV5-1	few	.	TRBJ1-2	TGCGCCAGCAGCTTGGAATCCAGGGACTATGGCTACACCTTC	CASSLESRDYGYTF
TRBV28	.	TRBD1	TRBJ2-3	TGTGCCAGCAGTCCCGGGACAGGGGCATCAGATACGCAGTATTTT	CASSPGTGASDTQYF
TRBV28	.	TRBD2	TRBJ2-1	TGTGCCAGCAGTTTTAGTCTAGCGGGAGCCGCCTATACTCATGAGCAGTTCTTC	CASSFSLAGAAYTHEQFF
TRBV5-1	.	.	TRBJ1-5	TGCGCCAGCAGCTTGGCCGGCAATCAGCCCCAGCATTTT	CASSLAGNQPQHF
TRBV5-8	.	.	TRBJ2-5	TGTGCCAGCAGCCCGGACCGGGGAGAGACCCAGTACTTC	CASSPDRGETQYF
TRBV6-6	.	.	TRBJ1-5	TGTGCCAGCAGCCCTGGGACACGCAATCAGCCCCAGCATTTT	CASSPGTRNQPQHF
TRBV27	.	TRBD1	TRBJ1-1	TGTGCCAGCAGTCCCAACAGGGGGCTCCTGAACACTGAAGCTTTCTTT	CASSPNRGLLNTEAFF
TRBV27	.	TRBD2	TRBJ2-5	TGTGCCAGCAGGTTCATGGGGGGGGGACAAGAGACCCAGTACTTC	CASRFMGGGQETQYF
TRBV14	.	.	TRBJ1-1	TGTGCCAGCAGCCAGGGGGGGGTTCGAGCGGCTTTCTTT	CASSQGGVRAAFF
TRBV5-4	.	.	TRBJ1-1	TGTGCCAGCAGCTTGTTGGAGGGAATGAACACTGAAGCTTTCTTT	CASSLLEGMNTEAFF
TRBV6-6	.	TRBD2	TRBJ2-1	TGTGCCAGCAGGACGCCGGGACTAGCGGGAAATGAGCAGTTCTTC	CASRTPGLAGNEQFF
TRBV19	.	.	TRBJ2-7	TGTGCCAGTAGTATAACGGACAGCTACTCCTACGAGCAGTACTTC	CASSITDSYSYEQYF
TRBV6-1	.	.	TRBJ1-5	TGTGCCAGCAGTCTAGCAGGAAATCAGCCCCAGCATTTT	CASSLAGNQPQHF
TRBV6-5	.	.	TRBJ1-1	TGTGCCAGCAGTTCTCCAGGGATCACTGAAGCTTTCTTT	CASSSPGITEAFF
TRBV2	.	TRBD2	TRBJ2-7	TGTGCCAGCAGTGTGACTAGCGGGAGTTACGAGCAGTACTTC	CASSVTSGSYEQYF
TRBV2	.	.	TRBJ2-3	TGTGCCAGCAGGGCGGACATCGCACAGTATTTT	CASRADIAQYF
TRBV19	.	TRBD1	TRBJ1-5	TGTGCCAGTAGCCAGACAGGGGGAACTAGTCAGCCCCAGCATTTT	CASSQTGGTSQPQHF
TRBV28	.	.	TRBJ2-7	TGTGCCAGCAGTTTGTGGTCCGGCGGACAGATTTCCTACGAGCAGTACTTC	CASSLWSGGQISYEQYF
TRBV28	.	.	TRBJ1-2	TGTGCCAGCCGCCGGGCCGGGGAATGGGCTTCGTACGGCTATGGCTACACCTTC	CASRRAGEWASYGYGYTF